These 26 T cell receptor beta chains originate from one sample sequenced in a study of early T cells in non-severe SARS-CoV-2 infection. From the 5' RACE reads, TCRdb called clonotypes with MiXCR, one entry per CDR3 protein. The sample carries some 80,000 distinct CDR3 sequences, roughly 10% recorded once. This sample comprised whole blood, obtained at baseline. The receptors come from an adult who was a healthcare worker with PCR-confirmed SARS-CoV-2 infection or an uninfected control (not recorded which).

This clonotype has a handful of counts. The rearrangement joins TRBV6-1 to TRBJ2-7; a weak D match, TRBD1 (5 bases). V lost 2 bases to trimming and J lost 3 bases, with 20 bases between them. This CDR3 has 17 residues. Per the germline V gene, CDR1 is MNHNS and CDR2 is SASEGT. The CDR3 DNA reads TGTGCCAGCAGTGAACATAGAGAATGGAAGGGGATCTACGAGCAGTACTTC. It encodes CASSEHREWKGIYEQYF.

Only a few counts were recorded for this clonotype. The chain carries TRBV4-1 and TRBJ2-3, with D possibly being TRBD2 (7 bases). Germline CDR1 is MGHRA and CDR2 is YSYEKL. The CDR3 runs to 15 residues. V gave up 5 bases and J gave up 2 bases, with 14 bases separating them. The CDR3 sequence is CASSKGGADTDTQYF. CDR3 nucleotide sequence: TGCGCCAGCAGCAAGGGGGGGGCGGACACAGATACGCAGTATTTT.

This clonotype was seen a handful of times. The gene calls are TRBV9 and TRBJ1-1, with TRBD1 matching 8 bases. Germline CDR1 reads SGDLS; CDR2 reads YYNGEE. J was trimmed by 10 bases and V by 4 bases; bases with no gene match: 12. The CDR3 totals 14 residues. The CDR3 DNA follows: TGTGCCAGCAGCCCCTCCGGACAGGGAGGTGCAGCTTTCTTT. Translated: CASSPSGQGGAAFF.

The V gene is TRBV28, the J gene TRBJ1-2; 7 bases line up with TRBD1. Germline values: CDR1 MDHEN, CDR2 SYDVKM. This CDR3 has 14 amino acids. J lost 5 bases, V lost 7 bases, and 10 bases had no gene match. In DNA form, the CDR3 reads TGTGCCAGCACCCTACAGGGGCCAAGATATGGCTACACCTTC. The encoded protein is CASTLQGPRYGYTF.

This clonotype was counted many times. The rearrangement joins TRBV19 to TRBJ1-5; the match to TRBD1 covers 9 bases. CDR1 LNHDA and CDR2 SQIVND come from the germline V gene (reference sequence). Trimming at V came to 5 bases and at J to 2 bases, leaving 1 base not matched to a gene. The CDR3 runs 14 residues. The CDR3 sequence is CASSDRGGNQPQHF. DNA of the CDR3: TGTGCCAGTAGTGACAGGGGGGGCAATCAGCCCCAGCATTTT.

This clonotype was recorded at least ten times. The chain employs TRBV5-4 and TRBJ2-7, with D uncertain. CDR1 and CDR2 from the germline V gene are SGHNT and YYREEE (reference sequence). V gave up 2 bases and J gave up 0 bases, with 6 bases separating them. This CDR3 spans 13 amino acids. CDR3 DNA: TGTGCCAGCAGCTTTGGGGTCTCCTACGAGCAGTACTTC. Translating it yields CASSFGVSYEQYF.

This clonotype was recorded a few times. The V and J genes are TRBV7-9 and TRBJ2-1; unclear D gene. The length of the CDR3 is 11 residues. V gave up 8 bases and J gave up 6 bases, with 8 bases separating them. CDR1 and CDR2 from the germline V gene are SEHNR and FQNEAQ (reference sequence). In DNA form, the CDR3 reads TGTGCCAGCGAAAGATCCAATGAGCAGTTCTTC. It encodes CASERSNEQFF. The whole variable domain, remainder taken from reference TRBV7-9 and TRBJ2-1, is DTGVSQNPRHKITKRGQNVTFRCDPISEHNRLYWYRQTLGQGPEFLTYFQNEAQLEKSRLLSDRFSAERPKGSFSTLEIQRTEQGDSAMYLCASERSNEQFFGPGTRLTVL.

The V gene is TRBV7-7, the J gene TRBJ2-3; 8 nucleotides line up with TRBD1. The CDR3 has 16 amino acids. Germline V gene lookup returns CDR1 SSHAT and CDR2 FNYEAQ (reference sequence). V lost 3 bases, J lost 0 bases, and 5 bases stayed unmatched. The CDR3 region has the DNA TGTGCCAGCAGCTTGGGGACAGGTCCTAGCACAGATACGCAGTATTTT. It is translated as CASSLGTGPSTDTQYF.

V gene TRBV11-3 combines with J gene TRBJ2-1, with D perhaps matching TRBD2 (5 bases). This CDR3 comprises 14 residues. Germline V gene lookup returns CDR1 SGHNT and CDR2 YENEEA. V was trimmed by 1 base and J by 4 bases, leaving 8 bases between them. The CDR3 region is CASSLGWEYNEQFF. DNA for the CDR3: TGTGCCAGCAGCTTAGGATGGGAGTACAATGAGCAGTTCTTC.

The chain is built from TRBV12-3 or TRBV12-4 and TRBJ2-7, with D uncertain. The CDR3 spans 13 residues. The V gene lost 3 bases and the J gene lost 0 bases, with 6 bases spanning the gap. Here the CDR3 reads CASSFGYSYEQYF. CDR3 DNA: TGTGCCAGCAGTTTTGGCTACTCCTACGAGCAGTACTTC.

The chain has TRBV3-1 and TRBJ2-1, with TRBD2 as a possible D gene (6 bases). Trimming left V 2 bases short and J 2 bases short, with 19 bases between. CDR3 length equals 18 residues. Germline V gene data show CDR1 as LGHDT and CDR2 as YNNKEL (reference sequence). The CDR3 here is CASSQPRIGRPTYNEQFF. The CDR3 coding sequence is TGTGCCAGCAGCCAACCACGGATAGGGAGGCCTACCTACAATGAGCAGTTCTTC.

The J gene is TRBJ2-7, the V gene TRBV6-6; 10 positions match TRBD2. The J segment lost 3 bases and the V segment lost 2 bases, leaving 7 bases of the junction unmatched. The CDR3 contains 16 residues. The germline gives CDR1 MNHNY, CDR2 SVGAGI (reference sequence). This CDR3 reads CASSYPRLAGVYEQYF. CDR3 DNA sequence: TGTGCCAGCAGTTACCCCCGACTAGCGGGTGTCTACGAGCAGTACTTC.

The rearrangement uses TRBV29-1 and TRBJ2-5, with D unclear. This CDR3 contains 11 residues. Trimming stripped 5 bases from V and 5 bases from J, with 9 bases between. Per the germline V gene, CDR1 is SQVTM and CDR2 is ANQGSEA. For the CDR3, the DNA is TGCAGCGTTATCGTCACCGAGACCCAGTACTTC. This codes for CSVIVTETQYF.

This clonotype was seen at least ten times. V usage is TRBV20-1 and J usage is TRBJ2-5; TRBD2 agrees at 10 bases. V gave up 6 bases and J gave up 5 bases; unmatched junction bases: 12. CDR1 DFQATT and CDR2 SNEGSKA come from the germline V gene (reference sequence). The CDR3 is made up of 15 amino acids. The CDR3 protein is CSAESLGTSDETQYF. CDR3 coding DNA: TGCAGTGCGGAATCACTGGGGACTAGCGACGAGACCCAGTACTTC.

In DNA form, the CDR3 reads TGCGCCAGCAGCCAAAACAGGGTGCGGGAGCTGTTTTTT. Protein: CASSQNRVRELFF. The genes are TRBV4-1 and TRBJ2-2; a possible D gene is TRBD1 (6 bases). The CDR3 covers 13 residues. Germline CDR1 MGHRA, CDR2 YSYEKL. V was shortened by 2 bases and J by 9 bases, with 10 bases between the two germline ends.

This clonotype was counted a few times. The chain uses TRBV28 and TRBJ1-1, with D possibly matching TRBD1 (6 bases). V was clipped by 3 bases and J by 7 bases, with 15 bases between them. The CDR3 length is 14 residues. Germline-derived CDR1 and CDR2 are MDHEN and SYDVKM. The CDR3 nucleotides are TGTGCCAGCAGTTTGTTCGACCGACAGGTTGAAGCTTTCTTT. Residues: CASSLFDRQVEAFF.

This clonotype was observed many times. An end of the junction differs from the germline gene, which may be a read error. The chain carries TRBV28 and TRBJ2-4; perhaps D is TRBD1 or TRBD2 (5 bases each). Germline loops: CDR1 MDHEN, CDR2 SYDVKM. CDR3 length: 14 amino acids. CDR3 DNA: TGTGCCAGCAGAACTACCGGGGCCAGAAACATTCAGTACTTC. It specifies CASRTTGARNIQYF.

This clonotype occurred many times. The CDR3, as DNA: TGCAGTGCTAGCGGAAGCACAGATACGCAGTATTTT. Its translation: CSASGSTDTQYF. This sequence joins TRBV20-1 and TRBJ2-3, with D unresolved. Per the germline V gene, CDR1 is DFQATT and CDR2 is SNEGSKA (reference sequence). This CDR3 is 12 amino acids long. Trimming removed 3 bases from V and 0 bases from J, with 4 bases in between.

This clonotype turned up a few times. CDR3 region: CSARRGRGGYEQYF. As DNA, the CDR3 is TGCAGCGCCCGGAGGGGCAGGGGGGGATACGAGCAGTACTTC. The chain is built from TRBV29-1 and TRBJ2-7; the D gene could be TRBD1 or TRBD2 (7 bases each). This CDR3 contains 14 residues. The V and J ends lost 7 bases and 4 bases respectively, with 20 bases between them. Germline CDR1 and CDR2: SQVTM and ANQGSEA.

This clonotype was picked up many times. This sequence joins TRBV6-4 and TRBJ2-7; the D gene could be TRBD1 or TRBD2 (6 bases each). The CDR3 length is 14 residues. The ends were cut back, 6 bases at V and 4 bases at J, with 16 bases in the middle. Germline CDR1 and CDR2: MRHNA and SNTAGT. The DNA for the CDR3 is TGTGCCAGCAGCCCCCAGCCGGGGGCTTACGAGCAGTACTTC. Its protein is CASSPQPGAYEQYF.

Many counts were recorded for this clonotype. The gene calls are TRBV5-4 and TRBJ2-5; 7 nucleotides line up with TRBD1. With 0 bases clipped from V and 1 base from J, the junction kept 0 bases outside the gene matches. In germline, CDR1 is SGHNT, CDR2 YYREEE (reference sequence). The CDR3 sequence is 14 residues long. CDR3 sequence reads: CASSLGQGQETQYF. The CDR3 bases are TGTGCCAGCAGCTTGGGACAGGGCCAAGAGACCCAGTACTTC.

The sample holds a few counts of this clonotype. The chain carries TRBV4-1 and TRBJ1-3, with D hard to call. The germline CDR1 and CDR2 sequences are MGHRA and YSYEKL. Trimming removed 0 bases at V and 3 bases at J, with 6 bases between. The CDR3 length is 14 residues. Here the CDR3 DNA reads TGCGCCAGCAGCCAAGACAGCTATGGAAACACCATATATTTT. This encodes CASSQDSYGNTIYF.

The table lists this clonotype with many counts. This chain joins TRBV20-1 and TRBJ2-7, with D tentatively TRBD1 (6 bases). V was shortened by 2 bases and J by 5 bases, with 10 bases between the two germline ends. Germline CDR1 is DFQATT and CDR2 is SNEGSKA (reference sequence). The CDR3 consists of 12 residues. The CDR3 reads CSARHREHEQYF. In DNA, the CDR3 is TGCAGTGCTAGACACAGGGAGCACGAGCAGTACTTC.

This clonotype appeared many times. The chain joins TRBV10-3 to TRBJ2-7, with 13 positions matching TRBD2. J was trimmed by 9 bases and V by 5 bases; bases with no gene match: 10. CDR1 is ENHRY and CDR2 is SYGVKD in the germline V gene. The CDR3 is 15 residues long. CDR3 nucleotides: TGTGCCATCAGTTCCGGGACTAGCGGGACGGGGGCGCAGTACTTC. This codes for CAISSGTSGTGAQYF.

The chain joins TRBV19 to TRBJ2-5, with D tentatively TRBD2 (6 bases). The CDR3 is 15 amino acids. With 1 base removed from V and 2 bases from J, the gap between germline ends came to 11 bases. Germline CDR1 is LNHDA and CDR2 is SQIVND (reference sequence). This chain's CDR3 is CASSIAGVLQETQYF. Here the CDR3 DNA reads TGTGCCAGTAGTATAGCGGGAGTTCTTCAAGAGACCCAGTACTTC.

At least ten counts were recorded for this clonotype. J is TRBJ2-1 and V is TRBV7-2, with D possibly matching TRBD2 (7 bases). The ends were cut back, 1 base at V and 3 bases at J, with 10 bases in the middle. The CDR3 is 15 residues long. The germline CDR1 and CDR2 sequences are SGHTA and FQGNSA. This chain's CDR3 is CASSLEGDYYNEQFF. Written as DNA, the CDR3 is TGTGCCAGCAGCTTAGAGGGGGACTACTACAATGAGCAGTTCTTC.